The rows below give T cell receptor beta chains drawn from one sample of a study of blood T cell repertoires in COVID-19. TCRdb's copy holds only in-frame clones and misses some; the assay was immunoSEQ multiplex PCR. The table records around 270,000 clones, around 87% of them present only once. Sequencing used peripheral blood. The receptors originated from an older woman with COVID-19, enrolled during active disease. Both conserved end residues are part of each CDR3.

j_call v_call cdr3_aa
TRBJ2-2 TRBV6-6 CASRRGTGNTGELFF
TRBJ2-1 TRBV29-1 CSVGTGTGGNEQFF
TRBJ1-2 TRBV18 CASSPDYRTGSGGYTF
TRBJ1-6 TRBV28 CASSSYRDSPLHF
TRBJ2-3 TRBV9 CASSAPTGIDTQYF
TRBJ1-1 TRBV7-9 CASFRQGKINTEAFF
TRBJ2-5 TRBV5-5 CASSLEAGQETQYF
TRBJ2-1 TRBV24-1 CATSDLSQASYNEQFF
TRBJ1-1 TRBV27 CASSLQGANTEAFF
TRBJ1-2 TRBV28 CASIPGGPYGYTF
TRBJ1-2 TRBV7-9 CASSLDGGTEGLYGYTF
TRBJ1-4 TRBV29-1 CSAVTGLNEKLFF
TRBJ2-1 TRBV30 CAWSVNSNEQFF
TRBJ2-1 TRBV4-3 CASSQGGERGDEQFF
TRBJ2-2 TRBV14 CASSLWSLAGGGTGELFF
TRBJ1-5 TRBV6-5 CASSSTGNNQPQHF
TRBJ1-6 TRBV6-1 CASSERREGQYSYNSPLHF
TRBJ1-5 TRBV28 CASSEGQIHQPQHF
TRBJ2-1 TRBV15 CATSRDGGQGGLYEQFF
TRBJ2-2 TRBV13 CASSQTSGPNTGELFF
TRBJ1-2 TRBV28 CASSLAGQLAYGYTF
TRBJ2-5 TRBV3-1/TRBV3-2 CASSLPSGQETQYF
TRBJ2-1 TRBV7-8 CASSSQLAGRDEQFF
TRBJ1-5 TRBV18 CASSRDRVGQPQHF
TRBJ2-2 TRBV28 CAAEGVRGELFF
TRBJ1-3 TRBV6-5 CASSSGRRSSGNTIYF
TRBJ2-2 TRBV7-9 CASSPTSGMNTGELFF
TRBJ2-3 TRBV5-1 CASSFGGRSTDTQYF
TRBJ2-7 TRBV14 CASSQQGAYEQYF
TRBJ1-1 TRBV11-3 CASSLGGHSAEAFF
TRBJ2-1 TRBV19 CASSIPSGVNEQFF
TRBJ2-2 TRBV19 CASSPRLAGVNTGELFF
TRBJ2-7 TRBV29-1 CSVGLAGEQYF
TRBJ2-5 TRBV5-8 CASSAILLETQYF
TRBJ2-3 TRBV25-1 CASSERDRGTDTQYF
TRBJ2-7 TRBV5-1 CASSLREPSYEQYF
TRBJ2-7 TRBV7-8 CASSLRNSGRYHEQYF
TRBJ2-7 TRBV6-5 CASSFLSVAYEQYF
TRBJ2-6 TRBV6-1 CASSDRAGQGLAGANVLTF
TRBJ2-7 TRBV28 CASSPYLYEQYF
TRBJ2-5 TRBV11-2 CASSLDPPRGQLQETQYF
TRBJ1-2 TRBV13 CASSPVGSGYTF
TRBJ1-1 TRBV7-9 CASSLGLVNTEAFF
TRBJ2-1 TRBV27 CASSESGRAFNEQFF
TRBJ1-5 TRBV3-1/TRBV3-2 CASSQSTGAGQPQHF
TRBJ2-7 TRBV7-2 CASSLSGSLYEQYF
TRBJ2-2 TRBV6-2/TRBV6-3 CASSFPIGTGRTGELFF
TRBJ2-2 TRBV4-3 CASSQARVPNTGELFF
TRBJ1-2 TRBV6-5 CASSYPGGYGYTF
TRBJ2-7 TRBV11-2 CASRPSGSHEQYF
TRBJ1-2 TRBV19 CASSIDSNYGYTF
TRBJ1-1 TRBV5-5 CASSLFGGPNTEAFF